The sequence of this T cell receptor beta chain was determined in a study of untreated major depressive disorder. Study-level points and caveats: The small study sample limits how generally findings apply. TRBV25-01 and TRBV02-01 usage differences were not statistically significant.

TCRdb's copy holds only in-frame clones and misses some; the assay was immunoSEQ multiplex PCR. The sample lists approximately 20,000 clones, about 83% occurring once. CD4+ T cells were isolated from thawed PBMCs by magnetic negative selection. Germline CDR1 is MNHEY and CDR2 is SMNVEV (reference sequence). V lost 4 bases to trimming and J lost 11 bases; unmatched junction nucleotides: 9. The CDR3 has 15 amino acids. Turning to this clone: Its antigen is unknown.

The receptor's source is a woman aged 30 to 39 in good health. Sequencing used CD4+ T cells from PBMCs. The chain carries TRBV27 and TRBJ1-6; TRBD1 agrees at 9 bases. CDR3 protein: CASSSTDRGYTPLHF. The CDR3 region has the DNA TGTGCCAGCAGTTCCACGGACAGGGGATATACACCCCTCCACTTT.